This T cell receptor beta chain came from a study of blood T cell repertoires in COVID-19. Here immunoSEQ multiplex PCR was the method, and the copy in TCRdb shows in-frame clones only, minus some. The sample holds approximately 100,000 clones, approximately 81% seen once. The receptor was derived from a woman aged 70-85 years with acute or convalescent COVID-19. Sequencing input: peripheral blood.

The CDR3 DNA reads as TGCAGCGTTGAGTCGGTGTCTAGCGGGAGAAGTGTCCATGAGCAGTTCTTC. It translates to CSVESVSSGRSVHEQFF. The chain recombines TRBV29-1 with TRBJ2-1; 10 bases agree with TRBD2. There are 17 residues in the CDR3. The V segment lost 3 bases and the J segment 8 bases; nucleotides outside the gene matches: 16. In germline, CDR1 is SQVTM, CDR2 ANQGSEA.